This paragraph reports one TCR beta chain. This clonotype was found a few times. Its antigen remains undetermined. Base quality data are lacking; no much larger clone is found one base away. CDR1 is given as SEHNR and CDR2 as FQNEAQ, both from the germline V gene (reference sequence). V and J lose 4 bases and 5 bases, and a span of 7 bases separates them. The CDR3 goes from the cysteine to the phenylalanine over 12 residues. Of the read, only the CDR3 DNA is kept; its 36 bases are in frame from base 1. Expansion of CD8+CD57+ cells had been shown by flow cytometry in the patients chosen for sequencing. Every patient had a diagnosis of severe acquired aplastic anemia based on International Study of Aplastic Anemia and Agranulocytosis and Camitta criteria. No therapy had been received by the patients at the time of blood sampling. In the study, sorted CD4+ and CD8+ blood T cells from patients with severe aplastic anemia and from healthy subjects underwent deep sequencing of TCR repertoires. In the USA, patient enrollment took place under clinicaltrials.gov protocols 00001620, 01623167, 00001397, 00071045, 00081523 and 00961064. Ficoll-Paque density gradient centrifugation was used to isolate peripheral blood mononuclear cells. Before DNA extraction, CD4+ and CD8+ T cells were sorted by FACS or by magnetic beads.

These data belong to a study of CD8+CD57+ T cells in acquired aplastic anemia (dated by TCRdb to 2016 to 2019). Study-wide context: On average, sorted CD4+ and CD8+ cells yielded approximately 3 ug of extracted DNA, with a range of roughly 0.17 to 30 ug. CD8+CD57+ expansion was defined as a frequency above the mean frequency observed in healthy subjects. Here is what the overall study found, with its caveats: No significant difference in CD8+ Simpson's diversity was found between patients and healthy controls (P=0.060). Although 25 to 30 CD8+ CDR3 sequences were shared by patients and controls, these sequences appeared highly expressed in patients and within the immunodominant clones of patients.

Profiling of TCR beta VDJ combinations and CDR3 sequences used genomic DNA as the template. An Illumina HiSeq 2000 was used for TCR repertoire sequencing. Concerning the study's data processing: Repertoire assessment relied on Simpson's diversity index, CDR3 size and DJ length profiles, and TRBV/TRBJ rearrangement plots. Whichever DNA sequence was most abundant in the deep sequencing data was defined as the immunodominant clone. CDR3 amino acid sequences were checked for sharing across subjects and were also compared against the VDJdb database and published repertoires. TCRdb reprocessing: public reads trimmed at Q25 with fastp, clones called with MiXCR, in-frame beta chains kept. One record per CDR3 amino acid sequence lists the most common genes and DNA. Clone size and V and J calls follow TCRdb, not the original study. This sample holds a few hundred thousand distinct CDR3 sequences; 56% were observed only once. The top ten constitute 1% to 1.5% of the sample.

The specimen sequenced was sorted CD4+, CD8+, or CD8+CD57+ T cells (not recorded which) from PBMCs. The chain is made from TRBV7-9 and TRBJ2-3, with the D gene tentatively TRBD1 or TRBD2, based on 5 matching bases in each. This TCR was sampled from a human donor with aplastic anemia. This receptor has the CDR3 CASSWGRDTQYF. The DNA is as follows: TGTGCCAGCAGCTGGGGGAGAGATACGCAGTATTTT.